This T cell receptor beta chain was documented in a study of beta chain features in type 1 diabetes. Study-level information: Similarity in age, gender and cell yields was seen between patients and healthy donors. The study's findings and limits: When Type 1 diabetes patients were examined, their TCRB CDR3s proved moderately but significantly shorter in all four CD4+ subsets.

This clone came up many times. Its antigen is unidentified. Distinct nucleotide sequences in the sample also encode this CDR3. Sorting with CD45RO/CCR7/CD25/CD127/CD95/CD27 yielded naive, central memory, regulatory and stem-like memory CD4+ cells. TCRB transcripts that were expressed got sequenced, as all of the isolated RNA had been reverse transcribed. Sequencing was performed with immunoSEQ multiplex PCR; in TCRdb, only in-frame clones are kept and a portion is missing. The profile shows around 340,000 clones, approximately 10% of them singletons. Germline V gives CDR1 SNHLY, CDR2 FYNNEI. Trimming shortened V by 1 base and J by 5 bases, and 5 bases separated the two germline ends. This CDR3 has 12 amino acids.

The sample was central memory CD4+ T cells from blood. The sequence was collected from a man in his thirties or forties with type 1 diabetes. The chain is built from TRBV2 and TRBJ1-2; D is possibly TRBD1 (5 bases). CDR3 loop: CASSEGGYGYTF. The CDR3 DNA reads TGTGCCAGCAGTGAAGGGGGGTATGGCTACACCTTC.